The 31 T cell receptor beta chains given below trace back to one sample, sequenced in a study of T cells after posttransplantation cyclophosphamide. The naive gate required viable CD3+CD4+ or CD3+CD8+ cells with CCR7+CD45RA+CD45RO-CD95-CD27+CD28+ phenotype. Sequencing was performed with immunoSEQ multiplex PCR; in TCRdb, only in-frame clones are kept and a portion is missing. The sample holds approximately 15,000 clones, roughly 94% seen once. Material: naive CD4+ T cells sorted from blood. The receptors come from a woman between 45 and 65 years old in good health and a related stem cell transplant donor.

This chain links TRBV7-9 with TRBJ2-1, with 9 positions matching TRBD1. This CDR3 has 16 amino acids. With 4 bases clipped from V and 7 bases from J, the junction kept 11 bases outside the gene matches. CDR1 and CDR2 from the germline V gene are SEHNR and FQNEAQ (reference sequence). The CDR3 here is CASSSGGTGYQNEQFF. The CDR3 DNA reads TGTGCCAGCAGCTCGGGCGGGACAGGGTATCAGAATGAGCAGTTCTTC.

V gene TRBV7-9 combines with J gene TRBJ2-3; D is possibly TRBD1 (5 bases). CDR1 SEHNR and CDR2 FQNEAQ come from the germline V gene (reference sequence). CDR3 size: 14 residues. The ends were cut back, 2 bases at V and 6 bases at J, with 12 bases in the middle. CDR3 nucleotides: TGTGCCAGCAGCTTAAGAAGGGGTCTGGATACGCAGTATTTT. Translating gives CASSLRRGLDTQYF.

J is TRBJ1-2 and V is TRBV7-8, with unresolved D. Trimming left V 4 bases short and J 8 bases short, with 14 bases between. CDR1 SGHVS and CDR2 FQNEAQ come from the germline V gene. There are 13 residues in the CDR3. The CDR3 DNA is TGTGCCAGCAGCTCCCCCCCCCAGAGGGGCTACACCTTC. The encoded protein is CASSSPPQRGYTF. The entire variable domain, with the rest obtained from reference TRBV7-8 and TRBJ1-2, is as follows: GAGVSQSPRYKVAKRGQDVALRCDPISGHVSLFWYQQALGQGPEFLTYFQNEAQLDKSGLPSDRFFAERPEGSVSTLKIQRTQQEDSAVYLCASSSPPQRGYTFGSGTRLTVV.

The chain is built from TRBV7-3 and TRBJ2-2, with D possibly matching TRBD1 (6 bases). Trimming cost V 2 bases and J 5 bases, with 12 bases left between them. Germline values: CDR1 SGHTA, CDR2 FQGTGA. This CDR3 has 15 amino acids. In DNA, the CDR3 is TGTGCCAGCAGCTTAGTCGCAGGGGATACCGGGGAGCTGTTTTTT. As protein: CASSLVAGDTGELFF.

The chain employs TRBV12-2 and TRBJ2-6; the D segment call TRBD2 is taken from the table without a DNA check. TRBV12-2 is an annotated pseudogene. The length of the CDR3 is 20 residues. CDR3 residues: CASRSGRVVTSASGANVLTF. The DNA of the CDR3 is TGTGCAAGTCGCTCAGGTCGTGTGGTGACTAGCGCCTCTGGGGCCAACGTCCTGACTTTC.

The CDR3 loop is CASSLSLAGEGEQYF. The CDR3 DNA sequence: TGTGCCAGCAGCTTGTCTCTAGCGGGAGAAGGCGAGCAGTACTTC. This chain links TRBV5-4 with TRBJ2-7, with 10 bases fitting TRBD2. The germline gives CDR1 SGHNT, CDR2 YYREEE (reference sequence). The CDR3 is made up of 15 amino acids. The V segment lost 1 base and the J segment 6 bases; nucleotides outside the gene matches: 7.

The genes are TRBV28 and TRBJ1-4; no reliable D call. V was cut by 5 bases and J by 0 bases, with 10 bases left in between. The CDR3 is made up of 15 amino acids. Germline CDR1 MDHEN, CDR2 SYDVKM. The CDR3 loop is CASSPLITTNEKLFF. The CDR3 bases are TGTGCCAGCAGTCCCCTAATCACAACTAATGAAAAACTGTTTTTT.

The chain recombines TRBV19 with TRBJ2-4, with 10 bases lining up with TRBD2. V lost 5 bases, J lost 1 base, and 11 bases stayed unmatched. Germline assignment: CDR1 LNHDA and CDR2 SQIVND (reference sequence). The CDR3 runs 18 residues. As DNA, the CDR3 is TGTGCCAGTAGTCTCCTCCATTCTAGCGGGAGCGCCAAAAACATTCAGTACTTC. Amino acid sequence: CASSLLHSSGSAKNIQYF.

CDR3 DNA sequence: TGTGCCTGGAGTCGGGACAGGGGGCCGTCTCCCTGGTATTTT. Its translation is CAWSRDRGPSPWYF. The V gene is TRBV30, the J gene TRBJ2-3; 12 nucleotides align to TRBD1. CDR1 and CDR2 (germline): GTSNPN, SVGIG (reference sequence). The CDR3 extends over 14 amino acids. With V trimmed by 2 bases and J by 14 bases, 11 bases remained unmatched.

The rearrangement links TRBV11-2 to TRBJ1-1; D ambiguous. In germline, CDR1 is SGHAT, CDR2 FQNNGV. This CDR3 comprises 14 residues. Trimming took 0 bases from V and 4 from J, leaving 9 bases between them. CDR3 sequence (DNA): TGTGCCAGCAGCTTAGATCTGGCAGGCACTGAAGCTTTCTTT. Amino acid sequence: CASSLDLAGTEAFF. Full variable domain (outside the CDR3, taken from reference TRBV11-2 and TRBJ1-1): EAGVAQSPRYKIIEKRQSVAFWCNPISGHATLYWYQQILGQGPKLLIQFQNNGVVDDSQLPKDRFSAERLKGVDSTLKIQPAKLEDSAVYLCASSLDLAGTEAFFGQGTRLTVV.

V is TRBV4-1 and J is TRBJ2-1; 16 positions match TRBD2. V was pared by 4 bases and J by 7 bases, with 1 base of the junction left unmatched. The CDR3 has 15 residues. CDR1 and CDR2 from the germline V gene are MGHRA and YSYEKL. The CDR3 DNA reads TGCGCCAGCAGCCGGGGACTAGCGGGAGGGAATGAGCAGTTCTTC. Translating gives CASSRGLAGGNEQFF.

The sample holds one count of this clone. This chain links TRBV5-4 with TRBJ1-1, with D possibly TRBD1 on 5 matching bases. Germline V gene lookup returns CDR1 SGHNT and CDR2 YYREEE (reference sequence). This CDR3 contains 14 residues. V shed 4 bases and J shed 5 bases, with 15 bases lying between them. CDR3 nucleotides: TGTGCCAGCAGCCTCCGTGGAGGGGAAACTGAAGCTTTCTTT. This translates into CASSLRGGETEAFF. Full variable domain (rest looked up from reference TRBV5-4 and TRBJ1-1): ETGVTQSPTHLIKTRGQQVTLRCSSQSGHNTVSWYQQALGQGPQFIFQYYREEENGRGNFPPRFSGLQFPNYSSELNVNALELDDSALYLCASSLRGGETEAFFGQGTRLTVV.

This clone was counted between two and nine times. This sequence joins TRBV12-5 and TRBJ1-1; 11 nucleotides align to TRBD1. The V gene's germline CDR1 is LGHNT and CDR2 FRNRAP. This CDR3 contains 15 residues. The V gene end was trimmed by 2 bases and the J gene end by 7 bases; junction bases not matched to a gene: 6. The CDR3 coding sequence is TGTGCTAGTGGTTTGACAACCGGGACAGGGGGTGAAGCTTTCTTT. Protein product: CASGLTTGTGGEAFF.

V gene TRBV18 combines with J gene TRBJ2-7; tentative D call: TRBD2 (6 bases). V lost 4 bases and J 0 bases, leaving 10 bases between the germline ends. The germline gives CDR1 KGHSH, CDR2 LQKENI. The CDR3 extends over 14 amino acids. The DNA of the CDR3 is TGTGCCAGCTCACGGGGGACTTCCTCCTACGAGCAGTACTTC. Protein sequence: CASSRGTSSYEQYF.

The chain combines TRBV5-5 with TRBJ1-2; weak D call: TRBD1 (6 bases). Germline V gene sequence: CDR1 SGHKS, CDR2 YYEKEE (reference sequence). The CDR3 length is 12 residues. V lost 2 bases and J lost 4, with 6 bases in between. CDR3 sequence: CASSLQGYGYTF. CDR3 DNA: TGTGCCAGCAGCTTACAGGGCTATGGCTACACCTTC.

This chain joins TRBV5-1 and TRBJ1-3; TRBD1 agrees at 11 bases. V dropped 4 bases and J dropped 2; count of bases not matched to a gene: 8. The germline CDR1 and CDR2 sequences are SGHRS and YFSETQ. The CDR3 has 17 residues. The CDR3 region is CASSLSWGQGAGNTIYF. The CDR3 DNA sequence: TGCGCCAGCAGCCTGTCGTGGGGACAGGGGGCTGGAAACACCATATATTTT.

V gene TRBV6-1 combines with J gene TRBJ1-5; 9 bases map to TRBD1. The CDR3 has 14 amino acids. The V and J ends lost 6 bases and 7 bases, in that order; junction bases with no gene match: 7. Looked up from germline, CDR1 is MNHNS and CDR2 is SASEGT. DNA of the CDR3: TGTGCCAGCAGGAGACAGGGGGGGAGCCAGCCCCAGCATTTT. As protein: CASRRQGGSQPQHF.

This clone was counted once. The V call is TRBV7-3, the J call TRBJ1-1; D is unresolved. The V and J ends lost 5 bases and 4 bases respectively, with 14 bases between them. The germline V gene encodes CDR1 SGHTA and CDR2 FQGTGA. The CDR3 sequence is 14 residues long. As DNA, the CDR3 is TGTGCCAGCAGCCGAGACCCCCGGGGCACTGAAGCTTTCTTT. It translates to CASSRDPRGTEAFF. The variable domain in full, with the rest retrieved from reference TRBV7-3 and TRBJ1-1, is GAGVSQTPSNKVTEKGKYVELRCDPISGHTALYWYRQSLGQGPEFLIYFQGTGAADDSGLPNDRFFAVRPEGSVSTLKIQRTERGDSAVYLCASSRDPRGTEAFFGQGTRLTVV.

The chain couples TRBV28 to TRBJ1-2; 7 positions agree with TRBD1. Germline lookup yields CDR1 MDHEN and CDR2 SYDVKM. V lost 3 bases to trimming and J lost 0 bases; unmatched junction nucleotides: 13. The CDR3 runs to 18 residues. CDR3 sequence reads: CASSLATGTYVTNYGYTF. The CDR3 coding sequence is TGTGCCAGCAGTTTGGCGACAGGGACCTATGTCACTAACTATGGCTACACCTTC.

CDR3 loop: CASSPRDRFYGYTF. CDR3 sequence (DNA): TGTGCCAGCAGCCCGAGGGACAGGTTCTATGGCTACACCTTC. The chain has TRBV5-6 and TRBJ1-2; 8 nucleotides line up with TRBD1. Looked up from germline, CDR1 is SGHDT and CDR2 is YYEEEE. The CDR3 loop spans 14 amino acids. Unmatched junction bases numbered 6, after V lost 4 bases and J lost 4 bases.

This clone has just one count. CDR3 amino acids: CASSPRGTTIREQFF. CDR3 nucleotides: TGTGCCAGCAGCCCCCGAGGGACTACCATACGTGAGCAGTTCTTC. The chain carries TRBV7-3 and TRBJ2-1, with 7 bases lining up with TRBD2. Germline V gene lookup returns CDR1 SGHTA and CDR2 FQGTGA. J was trimmed by 9 bases and V by 5 bases; bases with no gene match: 13. This CDR3 has 15 amino acids.

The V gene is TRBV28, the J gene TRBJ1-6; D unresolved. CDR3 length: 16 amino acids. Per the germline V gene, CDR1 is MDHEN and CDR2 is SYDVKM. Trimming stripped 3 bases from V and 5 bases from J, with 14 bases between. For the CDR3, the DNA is TGTGCCAGCAGTTTTCCCCTTCGCAGGAATAATTCACCCCTCCACTTT. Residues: CASSFPLRRNNSPLHF.

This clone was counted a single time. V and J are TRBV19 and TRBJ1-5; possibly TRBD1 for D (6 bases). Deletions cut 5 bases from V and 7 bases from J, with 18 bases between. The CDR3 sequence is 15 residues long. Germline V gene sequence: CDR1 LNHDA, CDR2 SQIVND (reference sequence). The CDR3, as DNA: TGTGCCAGTAGTCTACAGGGATTTCGTGGGCAGCCCCAGCATTTT. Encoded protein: CASSLQGFRGQPQHF.

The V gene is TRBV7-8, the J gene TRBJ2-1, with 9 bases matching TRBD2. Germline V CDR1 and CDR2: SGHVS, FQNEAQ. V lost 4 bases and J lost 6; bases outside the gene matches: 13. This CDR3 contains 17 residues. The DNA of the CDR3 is TGTGCCAGCAGCTCCACGAGGTTTAGCGGGAGTTCCAATGAGCAGTTCTTC. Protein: CASSSTRFSGSSNEQFF.

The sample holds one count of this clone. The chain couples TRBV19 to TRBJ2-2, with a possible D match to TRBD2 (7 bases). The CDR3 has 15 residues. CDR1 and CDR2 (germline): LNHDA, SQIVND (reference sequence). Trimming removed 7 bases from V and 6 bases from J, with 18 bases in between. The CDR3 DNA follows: TGTGCCAGTACCGTTTCCGCGGGGGCATCCGGGGAGCTGTTTTTT. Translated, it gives CASTVSAGASGELFF. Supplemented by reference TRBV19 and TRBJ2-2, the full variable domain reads DGGITQSPKYLFRKEGQNVTLSCEQNLNHDAMYWYRQDPGQGLRLIYYSQIVNDFQKGDIAEGYSVSREKKESFPLTVTSAQKNPTAFYLCASTVSAGASGELFFGEGSRLTVL.

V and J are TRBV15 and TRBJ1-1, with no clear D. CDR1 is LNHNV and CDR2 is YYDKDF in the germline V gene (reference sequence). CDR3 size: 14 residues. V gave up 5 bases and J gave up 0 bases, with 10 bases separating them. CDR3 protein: CATSRQNMNTEAFF. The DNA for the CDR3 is TGTGCCACCAGCCGACAAAACATGAACACTGAAGCTTTCTTT.

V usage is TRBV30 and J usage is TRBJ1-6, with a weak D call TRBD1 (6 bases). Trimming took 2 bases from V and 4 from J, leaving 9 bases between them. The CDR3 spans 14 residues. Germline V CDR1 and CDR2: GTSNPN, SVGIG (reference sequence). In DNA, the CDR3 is TGTGCCTGGAGTCTAACAGGGTATAATTCACCCCTCCACTTT. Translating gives CAWSLTGYNSPLHF.

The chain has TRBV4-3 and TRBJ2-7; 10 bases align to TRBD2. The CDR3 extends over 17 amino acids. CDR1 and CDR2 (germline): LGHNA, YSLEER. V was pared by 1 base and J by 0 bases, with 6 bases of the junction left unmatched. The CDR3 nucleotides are TGCGCCAGCAGCCAAGGCCTAGCGGGAGCCATCTCCTACGAGCAGTACTTC. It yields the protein CASSQGLAGAISYEQYF.

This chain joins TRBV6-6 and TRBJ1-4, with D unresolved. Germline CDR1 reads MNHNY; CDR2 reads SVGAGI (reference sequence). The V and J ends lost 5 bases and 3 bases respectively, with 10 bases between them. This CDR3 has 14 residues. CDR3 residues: CASSAVGSNEKLFF. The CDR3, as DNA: TGTGCCAGCAGTGCCGTCGGTTCTAATGAAAAACTGTTTTTT.

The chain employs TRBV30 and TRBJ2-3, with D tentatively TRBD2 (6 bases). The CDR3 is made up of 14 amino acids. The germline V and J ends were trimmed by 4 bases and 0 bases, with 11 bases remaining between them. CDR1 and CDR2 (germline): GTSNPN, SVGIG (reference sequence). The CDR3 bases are TGTGCCTGGACTGTGGGGACTAGCACAGATACGCAGTATTTT. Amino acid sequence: CAWTVGTSTDTQYF.

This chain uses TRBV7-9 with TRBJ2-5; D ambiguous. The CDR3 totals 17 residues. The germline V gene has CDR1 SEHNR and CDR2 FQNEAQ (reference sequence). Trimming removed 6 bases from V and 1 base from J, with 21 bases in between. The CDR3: CASRSTPSGSTQETQYF. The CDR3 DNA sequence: TGTGCCAGCAGATCCACCCCCTCAGGCTCTACCCAAGAGACCCAGTACTTC. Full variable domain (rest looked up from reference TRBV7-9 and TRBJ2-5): DTGVSQNPRHKITKRGQNVTFRCDPISEHNRLYWYRQTLGQGPEFLTYFQNEAQLEKSRLLSDRFSAERPKGSFSTLEIQRTEQGDSAMYLCASRSTPSGSTQETQYFGPGTRLLVL.